This T cell receptor beta chain was identified during a study of blood T cells in healthy people across ages. Deletions cut 6 bases from V and 1 base from J, with 6 bases between. The CDR3 is 12 amino acids. The use of a sample-barcoded 5' primer and a J-beta primer mix characterized a second PCR of about 7 to 12 cycles. Each CDR3 protein gets one entry after TCRdb re-called the 5' RACE reads with MiXCR. This sample carries roughly 800,000 distinct CDR3 sequences, 36% of them seen once, and the ten largest clones take under 15%. Healthy Caucasian individuals from Russia aged 6 to 90 served as donors. This clonotype was seen a handful of times. Its antigen is currently unknown. Study-wide points: Both naive CD4+ cell counts and diversity were greater in long-lived donors than in aged donors. Roughly linear age-related decline in beta diversity appeared, significant by age around 38.

The J gene is TRBJ2-5, the V gene TRBV12-3 or TRBV12-4; no clear D gene. Sequencing used blood. This clonotype was obtained from a man aged 18 to 29 in good health. The CDR3 sequence: CASSRFQETQYF. The CDR3 nucleotides are TGTGCCAGCAGCAGGTTCCAAGAGACCCAGTACTTC.